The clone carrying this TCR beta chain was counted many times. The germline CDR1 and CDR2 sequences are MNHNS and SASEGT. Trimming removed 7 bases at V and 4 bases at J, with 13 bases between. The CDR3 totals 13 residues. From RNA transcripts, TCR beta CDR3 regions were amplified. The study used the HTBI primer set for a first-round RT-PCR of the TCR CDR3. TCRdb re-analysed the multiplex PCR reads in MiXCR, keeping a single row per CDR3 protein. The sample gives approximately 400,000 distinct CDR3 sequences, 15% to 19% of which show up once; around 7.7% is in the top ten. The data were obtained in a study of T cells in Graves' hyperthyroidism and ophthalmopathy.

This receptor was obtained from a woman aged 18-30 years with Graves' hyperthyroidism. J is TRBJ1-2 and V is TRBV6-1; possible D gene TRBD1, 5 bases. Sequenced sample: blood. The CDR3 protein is CASTLQAGYGYTF. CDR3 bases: TGTGCCAGCACCCTACAGGCGGGCTATGGCTACACCTTC.